This note documents a single T cell receptor beta chain sequence. Its antigen is not known. These data originate in a study of tumor and adjacent non-tumor tissue in lung cancer. Study in general: Histology: about a dozen adenocarcinoma, a couple of squamous cell carcinoma, 1 small cell lung cancer.

Three rounds of nested PCR, following a modified ARM-PCR protocol, produced the TCRbeta library. TCRdb reprocessed the multiplex PCR reads with MiXCR, giving one entry per CDR3 protein. Here the sample spans approximately 140,000 distinct CDR3 sequences, around two thirds being singletons. RNA was extracted from bulk tissue without any cell sorting. Newly diagnosed lung cancer patients had thoracic surgery in China, August–late 2014, without prior chemotherapy. The study's findings and limits: Tumor repertoires had a smaller top 100 clone share than normal lung. Tumor tissue had significantly higher TCR diversity than normal lung.

Sequenced material: lung tumor tissue. The sequence derives from a man aged 60 to 75 with small cell lung cancer.

For the CDR3, the DNA is TGTGCCAGCAGCCGACTAGCGGGAGGAACAAGGTGGGAGCTGTTTTTT. This translates into CASSRLAGGTRWELFF. The chain links TRBV6-1 to TRBJ2-2; TRBD2 matches 13 bases. J lost 9 bases, V lost 6 bases, and 10 bases had no gene match. This CDR3 contains 16 residues. Germline loops: CDR1 MNHNS, CDR2 SASEGT.